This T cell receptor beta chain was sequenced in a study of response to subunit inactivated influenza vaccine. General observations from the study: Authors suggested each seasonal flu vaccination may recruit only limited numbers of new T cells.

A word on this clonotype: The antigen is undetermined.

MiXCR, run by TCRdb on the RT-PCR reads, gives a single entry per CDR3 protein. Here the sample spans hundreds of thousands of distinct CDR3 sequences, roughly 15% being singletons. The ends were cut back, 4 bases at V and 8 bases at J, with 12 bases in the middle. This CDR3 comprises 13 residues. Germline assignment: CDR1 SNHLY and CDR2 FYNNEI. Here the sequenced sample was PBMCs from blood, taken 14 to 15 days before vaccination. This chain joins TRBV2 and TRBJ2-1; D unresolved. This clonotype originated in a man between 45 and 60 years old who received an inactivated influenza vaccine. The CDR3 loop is CASSVPAVDEQFF. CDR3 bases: TGTGCCAGCAGTGTCCCCGCAGTAGATGAGCAGTTCTTC.